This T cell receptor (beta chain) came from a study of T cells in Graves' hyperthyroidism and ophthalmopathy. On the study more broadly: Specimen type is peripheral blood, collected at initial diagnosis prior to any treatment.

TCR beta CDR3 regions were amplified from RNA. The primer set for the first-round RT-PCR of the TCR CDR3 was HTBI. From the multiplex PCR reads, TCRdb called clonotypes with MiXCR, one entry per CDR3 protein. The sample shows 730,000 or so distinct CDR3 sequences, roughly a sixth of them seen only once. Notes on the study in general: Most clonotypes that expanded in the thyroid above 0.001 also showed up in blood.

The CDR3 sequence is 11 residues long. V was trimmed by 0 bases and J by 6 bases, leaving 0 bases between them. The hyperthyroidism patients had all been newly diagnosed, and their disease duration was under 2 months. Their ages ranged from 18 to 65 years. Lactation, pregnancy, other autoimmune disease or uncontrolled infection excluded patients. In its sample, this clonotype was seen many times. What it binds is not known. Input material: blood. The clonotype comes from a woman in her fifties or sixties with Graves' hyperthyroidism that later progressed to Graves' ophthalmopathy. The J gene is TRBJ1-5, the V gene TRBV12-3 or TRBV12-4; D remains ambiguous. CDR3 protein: CASSLAQPQHF. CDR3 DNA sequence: TGTGCCAGCAGTTTAGCTCAGCCCCAGCATTTT.